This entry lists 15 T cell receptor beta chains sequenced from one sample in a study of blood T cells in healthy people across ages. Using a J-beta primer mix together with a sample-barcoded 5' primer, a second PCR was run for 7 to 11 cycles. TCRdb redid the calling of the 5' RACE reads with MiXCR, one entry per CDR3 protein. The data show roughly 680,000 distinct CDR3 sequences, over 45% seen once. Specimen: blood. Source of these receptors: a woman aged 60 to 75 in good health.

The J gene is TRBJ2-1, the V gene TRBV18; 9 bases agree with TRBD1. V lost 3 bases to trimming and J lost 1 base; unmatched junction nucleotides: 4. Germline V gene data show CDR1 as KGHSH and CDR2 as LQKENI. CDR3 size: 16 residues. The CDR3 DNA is TGTGCCAGCTCACCTTCGACAGGGGGGTCCTACAATGAGCAGTTCTTC. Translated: CASSPSTGGSYNEQFF.

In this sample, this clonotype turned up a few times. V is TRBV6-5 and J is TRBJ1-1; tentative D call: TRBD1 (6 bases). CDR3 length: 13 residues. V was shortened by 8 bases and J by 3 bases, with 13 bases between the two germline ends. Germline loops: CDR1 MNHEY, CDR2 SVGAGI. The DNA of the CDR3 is TGTGCCAGCGCCAATGGGGGCCACACTGAAGCTTTCTTT. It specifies CASANGGHTEAFF.

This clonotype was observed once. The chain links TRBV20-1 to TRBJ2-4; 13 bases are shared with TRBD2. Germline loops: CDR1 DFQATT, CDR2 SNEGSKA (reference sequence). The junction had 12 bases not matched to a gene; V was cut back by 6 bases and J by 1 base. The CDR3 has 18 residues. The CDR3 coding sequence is TGCAGTGCCTTCGGACTAGCGGGAGAGGGTGGGGCCAAAAACATTCAGTACTTC. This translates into CSAFGLAGEGGAKNIQYF.

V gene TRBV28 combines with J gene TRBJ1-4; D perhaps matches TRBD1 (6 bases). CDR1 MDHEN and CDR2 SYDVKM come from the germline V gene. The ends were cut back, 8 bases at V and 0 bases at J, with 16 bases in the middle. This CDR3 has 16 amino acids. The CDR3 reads CASCAGVKATNEKLFF. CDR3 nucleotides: TGTGCCAGCTGCGCAGGGGTTAAGGCAACTAATGAAAAACTGTTTTTT.

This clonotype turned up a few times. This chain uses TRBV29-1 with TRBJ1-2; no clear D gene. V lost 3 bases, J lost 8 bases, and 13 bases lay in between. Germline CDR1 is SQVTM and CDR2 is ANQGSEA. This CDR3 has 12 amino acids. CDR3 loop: CSVDRTSEGYTF. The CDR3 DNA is TGCAGCGTTGACAGGACTTCGGAGGGCTACACCTTC.

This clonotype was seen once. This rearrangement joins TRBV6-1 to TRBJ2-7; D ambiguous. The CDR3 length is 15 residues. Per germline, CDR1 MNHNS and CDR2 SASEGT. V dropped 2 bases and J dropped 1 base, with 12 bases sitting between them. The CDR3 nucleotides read TGTGCCAGCAGTGAAACTGGGCTCAGATCCTACGAGCAGTACTTC. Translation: CASSETGLRSYEQYF.

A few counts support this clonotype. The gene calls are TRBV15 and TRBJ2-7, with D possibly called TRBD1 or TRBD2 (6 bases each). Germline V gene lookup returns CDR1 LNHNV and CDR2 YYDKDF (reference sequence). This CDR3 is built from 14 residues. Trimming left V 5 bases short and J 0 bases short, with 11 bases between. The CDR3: CATSLGGGSYEQYF. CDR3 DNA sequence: TGTGCCACCAGCCTAGGGGGAGGCTCCTACGAGCAGTACTTC.

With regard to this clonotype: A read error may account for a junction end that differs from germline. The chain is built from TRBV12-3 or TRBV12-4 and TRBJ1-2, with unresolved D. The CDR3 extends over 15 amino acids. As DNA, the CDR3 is TGTGCCAGCAGTTTAGGTCTACAGCCTAACTATGACTACACCTTC. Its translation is CASSLGLQPNYDYTF.

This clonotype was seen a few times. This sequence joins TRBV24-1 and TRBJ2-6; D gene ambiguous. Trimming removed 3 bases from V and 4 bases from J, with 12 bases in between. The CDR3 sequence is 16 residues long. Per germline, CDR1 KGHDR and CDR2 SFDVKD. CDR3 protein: CATSDPSGLGANVLTF. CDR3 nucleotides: TGTGCCACCAGTGATCCTTCTGGGCTGGGGGCCAACGTCCTGACTTTC.

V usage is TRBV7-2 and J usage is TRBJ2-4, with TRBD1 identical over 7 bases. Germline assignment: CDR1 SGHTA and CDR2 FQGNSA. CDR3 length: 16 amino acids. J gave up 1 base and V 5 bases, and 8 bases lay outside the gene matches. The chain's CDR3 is CASSPEGGRAKNIQYF. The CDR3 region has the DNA TGTGCCAGCAGCCCAGAAGGGGGCCGGGCCAAAAACATTCAGTACTTC.

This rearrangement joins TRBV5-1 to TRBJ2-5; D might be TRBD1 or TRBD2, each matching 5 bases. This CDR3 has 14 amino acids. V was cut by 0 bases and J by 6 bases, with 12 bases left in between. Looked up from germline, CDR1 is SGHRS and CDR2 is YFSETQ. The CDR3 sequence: CASSLGFGAQTQYF. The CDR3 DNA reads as TGCGCCAGCAGCTTGGGCTTCGGGGCTCAGACCCAGTACTTC.

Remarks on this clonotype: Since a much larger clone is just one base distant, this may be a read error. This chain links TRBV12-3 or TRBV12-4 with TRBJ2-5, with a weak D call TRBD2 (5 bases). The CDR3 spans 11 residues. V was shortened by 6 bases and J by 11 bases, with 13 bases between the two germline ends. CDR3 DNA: TGTGCCAGCAGCCCCGGACTGTCGCAGTACTTC. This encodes CASSPGLSQYF.

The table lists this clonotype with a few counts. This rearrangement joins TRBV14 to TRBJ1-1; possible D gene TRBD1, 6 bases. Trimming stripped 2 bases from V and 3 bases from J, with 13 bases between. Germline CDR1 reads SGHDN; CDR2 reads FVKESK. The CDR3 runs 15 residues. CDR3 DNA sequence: TGTGCCAGCAGCCAAAGACGCGCAGGGGACACTGAAGCTTTCTTT. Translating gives CASSQRRAGDTEAFF.

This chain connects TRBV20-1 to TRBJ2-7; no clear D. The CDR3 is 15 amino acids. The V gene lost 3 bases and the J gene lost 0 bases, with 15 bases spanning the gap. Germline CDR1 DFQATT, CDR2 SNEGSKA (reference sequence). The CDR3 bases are TGCAGTGCTAGTAAGTTGACGGAGAGCTCCTACGAGCAGTACTTC. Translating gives CSASKLTESSYEQYF.

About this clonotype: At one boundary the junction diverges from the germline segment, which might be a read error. The CDR3 nucleotides are TGTGCCAGCAGTCGAACCGGGACAGCGATGGAAAGACTGTTTTTT. This gives the protein CASSRTGTAMERLFF. This chain links TRBV6-2 or TRBV6-3 with TRBJ1-4; 7 positions match TRBD1. The CDR3 runs to 15 residues. Germline CDR1 reads MNHEY; CDR2 reads SVGEGT.